A selection of T cell receptor beta chains follows, all from one sample in a study of blood T cells in healthy people across ages. MiXCR was run by TCRdb on the 5' RACE reads, yielding one entry per CDR3 protein. The sample lists 650,000 to 900,000 distinct CDR3 sequences; 55% to 65% were seen once. The sequenced material came from blood. These receptors all come from a man aged 25 to 40 in good health. Each CDR3 is given with its conserved first and last residue. D genes are given only for firm matches. The size entry is marked missing in some rows and otherwise reads once, few, many or a size class.

v_call	clone_size	j_call	d_call	cdr3_aa	cdr3_nt
TRBV7-2	-	TRBJ2-4	TRBD2	CASSLGGGDPQQYF	TGTGCCAGCAGCTTAGGCGGGGGGGACCCCCAGCAGTACTTC
TRBV20-1	-	TRBJ1-5	TRBD1	CSARSRTGNQPQHF	TGCAGTGCTAGATCGCGGACAGGGAACCAGCCCCAGCATTTT
TRBV28	once	TRBJ2-3	-	CASSLLAGETSSTDTQYF	TGTGCCAGCAGTCTCCTAGCAGGGGAAACCTCTAGCACAGATACGCAGTATTTT
TRBV3-1	-	TRBJ1-2	TRBD1	CASSHERDRGYGYTF	TGTGCCAGCAGCCATGAAAGAGACAGGGGCTATGGCTACACCTTC
TRBV12-3/TRBV12-4	-	TRBJ2-5	-	CASSTPWDSRQYF	TGTGCCAGCAGTACACCTTGGGACTCGAGGCAGTACTTC
TRBV6-4	-	TRBJ2-3	-	CASSKGGSTDTQYF	TGTGCCAGCAGCAAAGGGGGGTCCACAGATACGCAGTATTTT
TRBV20-1	-	TRBJ2-7	-	CSATGTTYELYF	TGCAGTGCAACCGGGACAACCTACGAGCTGTACTTC
TRBV24-1	few	TRBJ2-3	-	CATSQSDTQYF	TGTGCCACCAGTCAATCAGATACGCAGTATTTT
TRBV20-1	few	TRBJ1-2	-	CSARDRIYGYTF	TGCAGTGCTAGAGATCGGATTTATGGCTACACCTTC
TRBV27	once	TRBJ2-6	-	CASSLLAKTPSGANVLTF	TGTGCCAGCAGTCTCCTTGCGAAGACACCCTCTGGGGCCAACGTCCTGACTTTC
TRBV4-3	-	TRBJ2-3	-	CANSQLLRTDTQYF	TGCGCCAACAGCCAGCTTCTCCGGACAGATACGCAGTATTTT
TRBV4-2	-	TRBJ1-5	-	CASSQDWDNDQPQHF	TGTGCCAGCAGCCAAGATTGGGACAATGATCAGCCCCAGCATTTT
TRBV29-1	few	TRBJ2-3	-	CSVWQTLGPDTQYF	TGCAGCGTTTGGCAGACACTGGGCCCAGATACGCAGTATTTT
TRBV20-1	-	TRBJ1-6	-	CSASEGGGSPLHF	TGCAGTGCTTCAGAGGGCGGCGGATCACCCCTCCACTTT
TRBV12-5	-	TRBJ2-7	TRBD1	CASGPTQGKTYEQYF	TGTGCTAGTGGCCCAACACAGGGGAAAACCTACGAGCAGTACTTC
TRBV7-9	-	TRBJ2-4	-	CASSRSGLREAPQNIQYF	TGTGCCAGCAGCCGGAGCGGTCTCCGCGAGGCACCCCAAAACATTCAGTACTTC
TRBV28	-	TRBJ2-7	-	CASSYEGLSYDEQYF	TGTGCCAGCAGTTATGAGGGTTTAAGTTATGACGAGCAGTACTTC
TRBV5-1	once	TRBJ1-6	TRBD1	CASSPLDRRNSPLHF	TGCGCCAGCAGCCCACTGGACAGGCGGAATTCACCCCTCCACTTT
TRBV28	once	TRBJ2-5	TRBD2	CASSATGLAGSGGETQYF	TGTGCCAGCAGTGCCACGGGACTAGCGGGGTCGGGGGGAGAGACCCAGTACTTC
TRBV4-2	-	TRBJ1-1	-	CASSQGDGGTEAFF	TGTGCCAGCAGCCAAGGGGACGGTGGGACTGAAGCTTTCTTT
TRBV5-1	few	TRBJ2-5	-	CASSSDSGAETQYF	TGCGCCAGCAGCTCGGACAGTGGGGCGGAGACCCAGTACTTC
TRBV11-3	-	TRBJ2-7	TRBD1	CASSLETGASYEQYF	TGTGCCAGCAGCTTAGAGACAGGGGCCTCCTACGAGCAGTACTTC
TRBV5-1	-	TRBJ2-7	TRBD1	CASSHSGTGTYEQYF	TGCGCCAGCAGTCACTCCGGGACAGGGACCTACGAGCAGTACTTC
TRBV7-2	few	TRBJ1-2	-	CASSSTLGGFYGYTF	TGTGCCAGCAGCTCAACCCTCGGTGGTTTTTATGGCTACACCTTC
TRBV29-1	-	TRBJ1-6	-	CSVGSDVPGSPLHF	TGCAGCGTGGGTAGCGACGTCCCCGGATCACCCCTCCACTTT
TRBV4-1	-	TRBJ2-5	TRBD2	CASRRAGGSAETQYF	TGCGCCAGCAGGCGAGCGGGGGGCTCCGCCGAGACCCAGTACTTC
TRBV4-3	-	TRBJ2-7	-	CASATTAISYEQYF	TGCGCCAGCGCCACGACAGCAATTTCCTACGAGCAGTACTTC
TRBV7-2	-	TRBJ2-7	-	CASSFRAGSPYEQYF	TGTGCCAGCAGCTTTCGGGCAGGGAGCCCCTACGAGCAGTACTTC
TRBV24-1	once	TRBJ2-5	-	CATSDVNGAETQYF	TGTGCCACCAGTGACGTCAATGGGGCCGAGACCCAGTACTTC
TRBV20-1	-	TRBJ2-1	TRBD2	CSAPTSGAYNEQFF	TGCAGTGCTCCGACTAGCGGGGCCTACAATGAGCAGTTCTTC
TRBV20-1	-	TRBJ2-2	TRBD2	CSASWTSGGTGELFF	TGCAGTGCTTCATGGACTAGCGGGGGGACCGGGGAGCTGTTTTTT
TRBV20-1	-	TRBJ2-5	-	CSARGGGKETQYF	TGCAGTGCTAGGGGCGGGGGCAAAGAGACCCAGTACTTC
TRBV7-2	few	TRBJ2-5	-	CASGGWETQYF	TGTGCCAGCGGGGGCTGGGAGACCCAGTACTTC
TRBV7-2	-	TRBJ2-1	TRBD2	CASSRTGTSVYNEQFF	TGTGCCAGCAGCCGAACCGGGACTAGCGTCTACAATGAGCAGTTCTTC
TRBV20-1	-	TRBJ2-1	TRBD2	CSARVPSGGLVSSYNEQFF	TGCAGTGCTAGAGTGCCTAGCGGGGGCCTTGTGAGCTCCTACAATGAGCAGTTCTTC
TRBV10-3	-	TRBJ2-1	-	CAIREGSDNEQFF	TGTGCCATCCGCGAGGGAAGTGACAATGAGCAGTTCTTC
TRBV10-3	-	TRBJ2-5	-	CAIAGREQETQYF	TGTGCCATCGCCGGACGGGAGCAAGAGACCCAGTACTTC
TRBV5-1	-	TRBJ2-1	TRBD2	CASSTGLAGSYNEQFF	TGCGCCAGCAGCACCGGACTAGCGGGGTCCTACAATGAGCAGTTCTTC
TRBV7-8	-	TRBJ2-1	-	CASSLPGLLNEQFF	TGTGCCAGCAGCTTACCGGGACTGCTCAATGAGCAGTTCTTC
TRBV6-5	few	TRBJ2-7	TRBD2	CASSYSGLAGASSSYEQYF	TGTGCCAGCAGTTACTCGGGACTAGCGGGGGCCTCCAGCTCCTACGAGCAGTACTTC
TRBV12-3/TRBV12-4	-	TRBJ2-3	-	CASREGVADMEYF	TGTGCCAGCAGGGAGGGGGTAGCAGATATGGAATATTTT
TRBV24-1	-	TRBJ2-5	TRBD1	CATSEWDRETQYF	TGTGCCACCAGTGAGTGGGACAGGGAGACCCAGTACTTC
TRBV12-3/TRBV12-4	few	TRBJ1-2	TRBD1	CASSATGVDYGYTF	TGTGCCAGCAGCGCGACAGGGGTGGACTATGGCTACACCTTC
TRBV20-1	-	TRBJ2-1	-	CSARTLLAASYNEQFF	TGCAGTGCCAGAACTTTATTGGCGGCCAGTTACAATGAGCAGTTCTTC
TRBV9	few	TRBJ2-5	-	CASSVDIRGETQYF	TGTGCCAGCAGCGTAGATATCAGGGGAGAGACCCAGTACTTC
TRBV9	-	TRBJ2-1	-	CASSVDLNEQFF	TGTGCCAGCAGCGTCGATTTGAATGAGCAGTTCTTC
TRBV28	-	TRBJ1-5	TRBD1	CASSQGAGQPQHF	TGTGCCAGCAGTCAGGGGGCGGGCCAGCCCCAGCATTTT
TRBV10-3	-	TRBJ1-6	-	CAISEGAANSPLHF	TGTGCCATCAGCGAAGGGGCAGCTAATTCACCCCTCCACTTT
TRBV20-1	-	TRBJ2-5	TRBD2	CSARNRRLAEKGETQYF	TGCAGTGCTCGAAACCGTCGACTAGCGGAGAAGGGGGAGACCCAGTACTTC
TRBV27	-	TRBJ1-5	-	CASSWDYNQPQHF	TGTGCCAGCAGTTGGGACTACAATCAGCCCCAGCATTTT
TRBV4-3	once	TRBJ2-2	-	CASSQDKDANTGELFF	TGCGCCAGCAGCCAAGACAAAGACGCAAACACCGGGGAGCTGTTTTTT
TRBV15	-	TRBJ2-2	TRBD1	CATRRGQSGELFF	TGTGCCACCAGAAGGGGGCAAAGTGGGGAGCTGTTTTTT
TRBV12-3/TRBV12-4	-	TRBJ1-2	-	CASSFSQGGGYTF	TGTGCCAGCAGTTTTTCCCAGGGTGGGGGCTACACCTTC
TRBV6-1	-	TRBJ2-3	-	CASSDRRGADTQYF	TGTGCCAGCAGTGATCGGAGGGGCGCAGATACGCAGTATTTT
TRBV12-3/TRBV12-4	-	TRBJ2-4	TRBD2	CASSLRGGLVKNIQYF	TGTGCCAGCAGTTTACGGGGGGGCTTAGTCAAAAACATTCAGTACTTC